This T cell receptor beta chain was profiled in a study of regulatory T cells in long-lasting Graves disease. Construction of TCR beta libraries relied on iRepertoire HTBI primers and on Arm-PCR targeting CDR3 regions. Via MiXCR, TCRdb re-called the multiplex PCR reads, giving one row per CDR3 protein. This table holds approximately 350,000 distinct CDR3 sequences, roughly 16% found once. Study results and caveats: TCR diversity was lower in persistent than newly diagnosed Graves' disease.

Described time point: newly diagnosed GD, antithyroid drugs for less than 3 months. PBMC RNA served as the TCR library source. This clonotype was seen a few times. Antigen specificity is unknown. The sample was also linked to a second study, of T cells in Graves' hyperthyroidism and ophthalmopathy.

The receptor was isolated from a young woman with Graves disease. This material consisted of peripheral blood mononuclear cells (PBMCs), taken at new diagnosis, from a patient treated with antithyroid drugs.

The CDR3 reads CASQTGLRSYGYTF. CDR3 nucleotide sequence: TGTGCCAGCCAGACAGGGCTACGGAGCTATGGCTACACCTTC. The chain uses TRBV19 and TRBJ1-2; 7 nucleotides align to TRBD1. V lost 9 bases and J lost 4; bases outside the gene matches: 11. This CDR3 is 14 amino acids long. Per the germline V gene, CDR1 is LNHDA and CDR2 is SQIVND (reference sequence).